This T cell receptor beta chain was recorded in a study of blood T cell repertoires in COVID-19. Data came from immunoSEQ multiplex PCR; TCRdb stores just in-frame clones and leaves some out. The sample has about 260,000 clones; around 90% are singletons. The sample taken for sequencing was PBMCs or T cells enriched from blood (not recorded which). The TCR was taken from a man in his fifties or sixties who had been exposed to COVID-19.

The CDR3 sequence is CASSLRVRGTEAFF. As DNA, the CDR3 is TGTGCCAGCAGCTTGAGGGTCAGGGGTACTGAAGCTTTCTTT. This chain uses TRBV11-2 with TRBJ1-1, with D perhaps matching TRBD1 (6 bases). This CDR3 region has 14 residues. The V gene's germline CDR1 is SGHAT and CDR2 FQNNGV. The germline V and J ends were trimmed by 3 bases and 5 bases, with 13 bases remaining between them.